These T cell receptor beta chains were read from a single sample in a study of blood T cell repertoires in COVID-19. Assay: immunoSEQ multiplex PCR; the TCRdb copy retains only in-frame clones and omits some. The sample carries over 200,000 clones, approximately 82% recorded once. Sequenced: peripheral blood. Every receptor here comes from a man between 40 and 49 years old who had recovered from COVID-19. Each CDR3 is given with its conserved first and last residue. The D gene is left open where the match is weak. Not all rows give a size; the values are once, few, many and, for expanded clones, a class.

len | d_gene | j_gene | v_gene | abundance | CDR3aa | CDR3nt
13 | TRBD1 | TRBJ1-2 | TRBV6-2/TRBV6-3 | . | CASSPPGQWDYTF | TGTGCCAGCAGTCCCCCGGGACAGTGGGACTACACCTTC
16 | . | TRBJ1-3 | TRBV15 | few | CATSRRVGQAGNTIYF | TGTGCCACCAGCAGGAGGGTAGGGCAAGCTGGAAACACCATATATTTT
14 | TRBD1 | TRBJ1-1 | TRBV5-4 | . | CASSWDREVAEAFF | TGTGCCAGCAGCTGGGACAGGGAGGTCGCTGAAGCTTTCTTT
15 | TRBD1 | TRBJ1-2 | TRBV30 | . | CAWSLTGGGSRGYTF | TGTGCCTGGAGCCTGACAGGGGGCGGTAGCCGCGGCTACACCTTC
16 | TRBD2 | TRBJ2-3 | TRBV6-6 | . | CAANPGLAGGEDTQYF | TGTGCCGCAAACCCGGGACTAGCGGGGGGTGAAGATACGCAGTATTTT
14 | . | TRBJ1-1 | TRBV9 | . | CASSVTGQNTEAFF | TGTGCCAGCAGCGTAACAGGCCAGAACACTGAAGCTTTCTTT
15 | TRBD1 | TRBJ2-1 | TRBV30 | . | CAWSLGQGRDNEQFF | TGTGCCTGGAGTTTGGGACAGGGAAGGGACAATGAGCAGTTCTTC
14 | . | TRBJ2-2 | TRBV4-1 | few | CASKRPGFTGELFF | TGCGCCAGCAAGAGGCCAGGGTTCACCGGGGAGCTGTTTTTT
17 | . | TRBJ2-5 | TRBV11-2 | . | CASSLQGTGASQETQYF | TGTGCCAGCAGCCTCCAGGGAACGGGAGCCTCCCAAGAGACCCAGTACTTC
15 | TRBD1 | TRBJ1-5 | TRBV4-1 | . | CASSQGTGGNWPQHF | TGCGCCAGCAGCCAAGGGACAGGGGGCAATTGGCCCCAGCATTTT
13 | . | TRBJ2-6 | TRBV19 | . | CASRSSGANVLTF | TGTGCCAGTAGGAGCTCTGGGGCCAACGTCCTGACTTTC
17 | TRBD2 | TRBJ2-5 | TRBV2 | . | CASRDKGLAGARETQYF | TGTGCCAGCAGGGATAAAGGACTAGCGGGAGCGCGAGAGACCCAGTACTTC
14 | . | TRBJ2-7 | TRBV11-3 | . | CASSPPQRRYEQYF | TGTGCCAGCAGCCCCCCCCAGCGCAGATACGAGCAGTACTTC
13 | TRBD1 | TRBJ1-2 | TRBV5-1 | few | CASSTGGPGGYTF | TGCGCCAGCAGCACAGGGGGCCCAGGTGGCTACACCTTC
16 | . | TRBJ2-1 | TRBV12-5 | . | CASGLGHIVSYNEQFF | TGTGCTAGTGGTTTGGGACACATAGTCTCCTACAATGAGCAGTTCTTC
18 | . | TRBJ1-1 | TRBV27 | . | CASTYSSGRRFMNTEAFF | TGTGCCAGCACCTATTCGTCGGGTCGGCGGTTCATGAACACTGAAGCTTTCTTT
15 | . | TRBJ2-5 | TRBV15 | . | CATSRAGTNQETQYF | TGTGCCACCAGCAGAGCAGGCACCAACCAAGAGACCCAGTACTTC
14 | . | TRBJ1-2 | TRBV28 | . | CASSRLRPSYGYTF | TGTGCCAGCAGTAGACTTCGGCCCTCCTATGGCTACACCTTC
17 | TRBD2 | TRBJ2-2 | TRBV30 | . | CAWSVTRTSGVPGELFF | TGTGCCTGGAGTGTGACGAGGACTAGCGGGGTACCCGGGGAGCTGTTTTTT
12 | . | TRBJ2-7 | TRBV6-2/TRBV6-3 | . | CASSYGTYEQYF | TGTGCCAGCAGTTACGGCACCTACGAGCAGTACTTC
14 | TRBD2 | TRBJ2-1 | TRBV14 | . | CASSPAGLDSEQFF | TGTGCCAGCAGCCCCGCGGGACTAGACAGTGAGCAGTTCTTC
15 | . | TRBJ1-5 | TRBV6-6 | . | CASSSLLGLYQPQHF | TGTGCCAGCAGTTCCCTTTTGGGGCTGTATCAGCCCCAGCATTTT
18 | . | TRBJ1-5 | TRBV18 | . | CASSPQILGNVEGQPQHF | TGTGCCAGCTCACCACAAATTTTAGGGAACGTTGAGGGTCAGCCCCAGCATTTT
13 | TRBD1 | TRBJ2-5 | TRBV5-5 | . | CASSWTGIETQYF | TGTGCCAGCAGCTGGACAGGGATAGAGACCCAGTACTTC
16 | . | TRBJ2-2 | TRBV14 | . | CASSLNRGAGNGELFF | TGTGCCAGCAGCCTCAATCGAGGGGCGGGGAACGGGGAGCTGTTTTTT
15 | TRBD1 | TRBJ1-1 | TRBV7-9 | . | CASTRGDRVNTEAFF | TGTGCCAGCACACGTGGGGACAGAGTGAACACTGAAGCTTTCTTT
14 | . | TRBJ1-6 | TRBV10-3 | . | CAICDAGANSPLHF | TGTGCCATCTGCGATGCGGGGGCTAATTCACCCCTCCACTTT
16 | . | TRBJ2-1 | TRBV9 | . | CASSPRWRDSYNEQFF | TGTGCCAGCAGCCCCCGCTGGCGGGACTCCTACAATGAGCAGTTCTTC
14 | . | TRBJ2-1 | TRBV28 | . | CASSLVAADNEQFF | TGTGCCAGCAGTTTGGTGGCAGCGGACAATGAGCAGTTCTTC
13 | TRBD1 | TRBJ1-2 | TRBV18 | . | CASSPDRGRGYTF | TGTGCCAGCTCACCGGACAGGGGGCGGGGCTACACCTTC